The T cell receptor (beta chain) described here comes from a study of human CD4 T cells and Enterobacteriaceae. Trimming at V came to 5 bases and at J to 6 bases, leaving 5 bases not matched to a gene. The CDR3 sequence is 14 residues long. Germline V CDR1 and CDR2: MNHEY, SVGAGI. Sorting took every CD4+ cell except CD45RA+CCR7+CD95- naive cells, reaching over 95% purity. CD8+, CD14+, CD16+, CD56+, CD19+ and CD25-bright cells were excluded before sorting. The protocol was immunoSEQ multiplex PCR, while the TCRdb copy is restricted to in-frame clones and leaves out a portion. The sample records under 35,000 clones, around four fifths being singletons.

What was sequenced was memory CD4+ T cells from blood. The origin of this receptor is a human donor in good health. The chain joins TRBV6-5 to TRBJ2-2; TRBD1 agrees at 8 bases. DNA of the CDR3: TGTGCCAGCAGTCTACAGGGGGGATCCGGGGAGCTGTTTTTT. It yields the protein CASSLQGGSGELFF.